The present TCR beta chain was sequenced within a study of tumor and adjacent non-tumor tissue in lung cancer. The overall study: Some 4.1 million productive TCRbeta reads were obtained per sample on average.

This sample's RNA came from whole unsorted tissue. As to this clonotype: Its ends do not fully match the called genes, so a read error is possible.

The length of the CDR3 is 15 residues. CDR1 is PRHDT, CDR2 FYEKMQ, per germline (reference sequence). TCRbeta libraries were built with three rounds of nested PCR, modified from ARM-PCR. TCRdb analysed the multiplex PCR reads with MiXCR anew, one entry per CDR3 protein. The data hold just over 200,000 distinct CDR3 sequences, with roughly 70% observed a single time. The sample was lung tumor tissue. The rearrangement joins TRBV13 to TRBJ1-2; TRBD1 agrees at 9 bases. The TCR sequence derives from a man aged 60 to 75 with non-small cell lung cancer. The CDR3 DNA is TGTGCCAGCAGCTTAGCTACAGGGGGCGCCGGTGGCCACACCTTC. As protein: CASSLATGGAGGHTF. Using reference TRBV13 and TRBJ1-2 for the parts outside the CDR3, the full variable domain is AAGVIQSPRHLIKEKRETATLKCYPIPRHDTVYWYQQGPGQDPQFLISFYEKMQSDKGSIPDRFSAQQFSDYHSELNMSSLELGDSALYFCASSLATGGAGGHTFGSGTRLTVV.